Following are 29 T cell receptor beta chains from one sample sequenced in a study of cytomegalovirus exposure and HLA in healthy donors. Use of 60 Vbeta and 13 Jbeta primers characterized the PCR. Here immunoSEQ multiplex PCR was the method, and the copy in TCRdb shows in-frame clones only, minus some. Its table records about 75,000 clones. The sequencing input was PBMCs. The receptor set was obtained from a man between 18 and 35 years old in good health and CMV-seropositive.

The rearrangement joins TRBV2 to TRBJ1-1, with D tentatively TRBD1 (5 bases). The CDR3 spans 13 residues. Trimming took 5 bases from V and 1 from J, leaving 8 bases between them. CDR1 is SNHLY and CDR2 is FYNNEI in the germline V gene. CDR3 sequence reads: CASSPQGNTEAFF. CDR3 coding DNA: TGTGCCAGCAGTCCCCAGGGGAACACTGAAGCTTTCTTT. The full variable domain, its missing parts supplied by reference TRBV2 and TRBJ1-1, is EPEVTQTPSHQVTQMGQEVILRCVPISNHLYFYWYRQILGQKVEFLVSFYNNEISEKSEIFDDQFSVERPDGSNFTLKIRSTKLEDSAMYFCASSPQGNTEAFFGQGTRLTVV.

The V and J genes are TRBV5-1 and TRBJ2-7, with D possibly TRBD1 on 5 matching bases. Trimming shortened V by 2 bases and J by 1 base, and 7 bases separated the two germline ends. CDR3 length: 13 residues. CDR1 is SGHRS, CDR2 YFSETQ, per germline. CDR3 loop: CASSFSGSYEQYF. As DNA, the CDR3 is TGCGCCAGCAGCTTCTCAGGGTCCTACGAGCAGTACTTC.

The chain combines TRBV5-6 with TRBJ1-4; D uncertain. The CDR3 contains 14 residues. Trimming removed 0 bases from V and 8 bases from J, with 11 bases in between. CDR1 and CDR2 (germline): SGHDT, YYEEEE. The CDR3 is CASSLASPGEKLFF. The CDR3 coding sequence is TGTGCCAGCAGCTTGGCCTCTCCCGGGGAAAAACTGTTTTTT.

The chain uses TRBV9 and TRBJ2-1, with D possibly matching TRBD2 (6 bases). Trimming took off 0 bases at V and 9 bases at J, with 16 bases between the two ends. The length of the CDR3 is 15 residues. Germline-derived CDR1 and CDR2 are SGDLS and YYNGEE. The CDR3 loop is CASSVDGRVAVEQFF. The CDR3 bases are TGTGCCAGCAGCGTAGACGGGAGAGTAGCGGTTGAGCAGTTCTTC.

The J gene is TRBJ2-5, the V gene TRBV29-1, with TRBD1 matching over 8 bases. The CDR3 is 12 residues long. V gave up 7 bases and J gave up 8 bases; unmatched junction bases: 9. CDR1 SQVTM and CDR2 ANQGSEA come from the germline V gene. The chain's CDR3 is CSGLTGVKTQYF. The CDR3 DNA is TGCAGCGGCCTGACAGGGGTTAAAACCCAGTACTTC.

The rearrangement links TRBV5-6 to TRBJ1-1; 9 bases fit TRBD1. This CDR3 has 15 amino acids. Losses at the gene ends were 4 bases for V and 3 bases for J; bases not matched to a gene: 7. Germline assignment: CDR1 SGHDT and CDR2 YYEEEE. CDR3 in DNA: TGTGCCAGCAGCCGGACAGGGGAAGGGGACACTGAAGCTTTCTTT. Its translation: CASSRTGEGDTEAFF.

The V call is TRBV5-1, the J call TRBJ1-1; the match to TRBD1 covers 9 bases. The CDR3 has 15 amino acids. Germline V gene sequence: CDR1 SGHRS, CDR2 YFSETQ. Trimming removed 4 bases from V and 2 bases from J; junction bases left unmatched: 6. The DNA of the CDR3 is TGCGCCAGCAGCATACCGACAGGGGGTAACACTGAAGCTTTCTTT. Amino acid sequence: CASSIPTGGNTEAFF.

This rearrangement joins TRBV6-1 to TRBJ1-5, with D possibly TRBD1 on 6 matching bases. Per germline, CDR1 MNHNS and CDR2 SASEGT. The CDR3 covers 13 residues. V lost 6 bases, J lost 3 bases, and 9 bases lay in between. The CDR3 DNA is TGTGCCAGCAGGGCAGGGGTCAATCAGCCCCAGCATTTT. Translation: CASRAGVNQPQHF.

This sequence joins TRBV29-1 and TRBJ1-5; D may be TRBD1 (5 bases). Germline CDR1 is SQVTM and CDR2 is ANQGSEA. The germline V and J ends were trimmed by 6 bases and 6 bases, with 15 bases remaining between them. The CDR3 has 13 amino acids. CDR3 nucleotides: TGCAGCGTCACCTATGGACAAGGTCAGCCCCAGCATTTT. Its protein is CSVTYGQGQPQHF.

The chain links TRBV6-5 to TRBJ2-7, with TRBD1 matching 8 bases. Trimming took 2 bases from V and 3 from J; bases not matched to a gene: 6. The CDR3 has 15 amino acids. Germline V gene sequence: CDR1 MNHEY, CDR2 SVGAGI. The CDR3 spells CASSYDQGTGYEQYF. The CDR3 DNA reads TGTGCCAGCAGTTACGATCAGGGGACAGGCTACGAGCAGTACTTC.

The chain recombines TRBV28 with TRBJ2-1, with D possibly TRBD2 on 5 matching bases. The V end was cut by 5 bases, the J end by 0 bases, with 11 bases between. There are 15 residues in the CDR3. Per germline, CDR1 MDHEN and CDR2 SYDVKM. For the CDR3, the DNA is TGTGCCAGCAGTCCACTAGGGTTCTCCTACAATGAGCAGTTCTTC. This translates into CASSPLGFSYNEQFF. Filled out from reference TRBV28 and TRBJ2-1, the complete variable domain reads DVKVTQSSRYLVKRTGEKVFLECVQDMDHENMFWYRQDPGLGLRLIYFSYDVKMKEKGDIPEGYSVSREKKERFSLILESASTNQTSMYLCASSPLGFSYNEQFFGPGTRLTVL.

The chain recombines TRBV11-2 with TRBJ2-1; 10 bases match TRBD1. J was trimmed by 9 bases and V by 4 bases; bases with no gene match: 9. This CDR3 region has 15 residues. The germline V gene has CDR1 SGHAT and CDR2 FQNNGV. The CDR3 DNA follows: TGTGCCAGCAGCTCCCGGGACAGGGGATTCGGTGAGCAGTTCTTC. Translating it yields CASSSRDRGFGEQFF.

The rearrangement links TRBV19 to TRBJ2-7; D possibly corresponds to TRBD2 (7 bases). CDR1 LNHDA and CDR2 SQIVND come from the germline V gene (reference sequence). This CDR3 has 14 residues. Trimming removed 6 bases at V and 2 bases at J, with 14 bases between. CDR3 region: CASSMGGAPYEQYF. The CDR3, as DNA: TGTGCCAGTAGCATGGGGGGGGCCCCCTACGAGCAGTACTTC. Complete variable domain (other parts from reference TRBV19 and TRBJ2-7): DGGITQSPKYLFRKEGQNVTLSCEQNLNHDAMYWYRQDPGQGLRLIYYSQIVNDFQKGDIAEGYSVSREKKESFPLTVTSAQKNPTAFYLCASSMGGAPYEQYFGPGTRLTVT.

The CDR3 region has the DNA TGCAGCGTTGAAAGGACAGGGGGCAATGAGCAGTTCTTC. Translation gives CSVERTGGNEQFF. The rearrangement uses TRBV29-1 and TRBJ2-1, with 10 bases matching TRBD1. The CDR3 totals 13 residues. From germline, CDR1 is SQVTM and CDR2 ANQGSEA. V was clipped by 2 bases and J by 6 bases; unmatched bases: 1.

This chain connects TRBV5-1 to TRBJ2-7, with TRBD2 identical over 14 bases. CDR1 SGHRS and CDR2 YFSETQ come from the germline V gene. The CDR3 contains 16 residues. After removal of 2 bases from V and 6 bases from J, the junction contained 7 bases not matched to a gene. The DNA for the CDR3 is TGCGCCAGCAGCTTACCGGGACTAGCGGGAGTCCGCGAGCAGTACTTC. It specifies CASSLPGLAGVREQYF.

The rearrangement links TRBV28 to TRBJ2-7, with unresolved D. This CDR3 is built from 13 residues. V was cut by 4 bases and J by 2 bases, with 9 bases left in between. Germline V lookup: CDR1 MDHEN, CDR2 SYDVKM. CDR3: CASSSRRTYEQYF. CDR3 DNA sequence: TGTGCCAGCAGTTCCCGGCGGACCTACGAGCAGTACTTC.

The chain combines TRBV28 with TRBJ2-7, with no clear D. Germline V gene data show CDR1 as MDHEN and CDR2 as SYDVKM. Trimming took 8 bases from V and 3 from J, leaving 8 bases between them. The CDR3 runs to 11 residues. The CDR3 loop is CASRSYYEQYF. Written as DNA, the CDR3 is TGTGCCAGCCGGAGTTACTACGAGCAGTACTTC.

The rearrangement links TRBV9 to TRBJ2-1, with 7 bases fitting TRBD2. Germline CDR1 reads SGDLS; CDR2 reads YYNGEE. V lost 2 bases, J lost 4 bases, and 9 bases stayed unmatched. This CDR3 spans 16 amino acids. The CDR3 nucleotides read TGTGCCAGCAGCGTTGGCGGGAGCCAGGCTTACAATGAGCAGTTCTTC. Residues: CASSVGGSQAYNEQFF.

The rearrangement joins TRBV7-3 to TRBJ2-2; D is ambiguous. V lost 6 bases and J 0 bases, leaving 8 bases between the germline ends. CDR3 size: 14 residues. Germline V gene lookup returns CDR1 SGHTA and CDR2 FQGTGA. CDR3: CASSWRSNTGELFF. The DNA of the CDR3 is TGTGCCAGCAGTTGGAGATCGAACACCGGGGAGCTGTTTTTT.

The V gene is TRBV19, the J gene TRBJ2-2, with 11 nucleotides matching TRBD2. CDR3 length: 18 amino acids. Unmatched junction bases numbered 11, after V lost 3 bases and J lost 5 bases. Per the germline V gene, CDR1 is LNHDA and CDR2 is SQIVND (reference sequence). In DNA, the CDR3 is TGTGCCAGTAGTATTTTACGCGGACTAGCGGGCATAACCGGGGAGCTGTTTTTT. Amino acid sequence: CASSILRGLAGITGELFF.

This chain links TRBV12-5 with TRBJ2-1, with D maybe TRBD2 (5 bases). The germline gives CDR1 LGHNT, CDR2 FRNRAP. The CDR3 contains 15 residues. The V end lost 0 bases, the J end lost 13 bases, and 19 bases lay between the germline ends. CDR3 loop: CASGLVGGSYTQQFF. For the CDR3, the DNA is TGTGCTAGTGGTTTGGTAGGAGGCTCCTACACCCAACAGTTCTTC.

The V and J genes are TRBV5-1 and TRBJ2-5; D is perhaps TRBD2 (6 bases). This CDR3 contains 14 residues. Per the germline V gene, CDR1 is SGHRS and CDR2 is YFSETQ. The V end was cut by 0 bases, the J end by 5 bases, with 11 bases between. The CDR3 bases are TGCGCCAGCAGCTTGGAGGCGGGATTGGAGACCCAGTACTTC. Translating it yields CASSLEAGLETQYF.

About this clone itself: One end of the junction varies from germline; a read error may be responsible. This CDR3 is also generated by other DNA sequences in the sample. The V call is TRBV7-3, the J call TRBJ1-6, with 7 bases fitting TRBD1. This CDR3 contains 15 residues. In germline, CDR1 is SGHTA, CDR2 FQGTGA. CDR3 loop: CASSFTGASNSPLHF. The CDR3 DNA reads as TGTGCCAGCAGCTTTACAGGGGCATCTAATTCGCCCCTCCACTTT.

J is TRBJ1-2 and V is TRBV2, with 7 bases lining up with TRBD1. This CDR3 has 11 amino acids. Germline lookup yields CDR1 SNHLY and CDR2 FYNNEI. V was clipped by 6 bases and J by 6 bases; unmatched bases: 1. The DNA for the CDR3 is TGTGCCAGCAGAGGGGGCGATGGCTACACCTTC. It translates to CASRGGDGYTF.

The gene calls are TRBV7-9 and TRBJ1-5; D not resolved. CDR3 length equals 14 residues. The V end was cut by 0 bases, the J end by 7 bases, with 10 bases between. The germline gives CDR1 SEHNR, CDR2 FQNEAQ (reference sequence). As DNA, the CDR3 is TGTGCCAGCAGCTTAGCGGAGGGAGGGCAGCCCCAGCATTTT. Protein: CASSLAEGGQPQHF.

The chain combines TRBV2 with TRBJ2-1; 8 bases fit TRBD2. V dropped 0 bases and J dropped 7; count of bases not matched to a gene: 5. This CDR3 region has 15 residues. Germline V CDR1 and CDR2: SNHLY, FYNNEI. In nucleotides, the CDR3 is TGTGCCAGCAGTGAAGCTAGCGGGACGATGAATGAGCAGTTCTTC. This translates into CASSEASGTMNEQFF.

V is TRBV28 and J is TRBJ2-3, with TRBD1 matching over 9 bases. Germline loops: CDR1 MDHEN, CDR2 SYDVKM. This CDR3 region has 14 residues. The trim removed 4 bases at V and 4 bases at J, leaving 3 bases unmatched. CDR3 nucleotide sequence: TGTGCCAGCAGTTCCGACAGGGGGGCAGATACGCAGTATTTT. Encoded protein: CASSSDRGADTQYF. Full variable domain (outside the CDR3, taken from reference TRBV28 and TRBJ2-3): DVKVTQSSRYLVKRTGEKVFLECVQDMDHENMFWYRQDPGLGLRLIYFSYDVKMKEKGDIPEGYSVSREKKERFSLILESASTNQTSMYLCASSSDRGADTQYFGPGTRLTVL.

The V and J genes are TRBV9 and TRBJ2-3; TRBD1 aligns across 7 bases. J was trimmed by 1 base and V by 0 bases; bases with no gene match: 2. Germline assignment: CDR1 SGDLS and CDR2 YYNGEE. This CDR3 has 15 amino acids. CDR3 DNA sequence: TGTGCCAGCAGCGTAGTCGGGACAGGCACAGATACGCAGTATTTT. Its translation is CASSVVGTGTDTQYF. The whole variable domain, remainder taken from reference TRBV9 and TRBJ2-3, is DSGVTQTPKHLITATGQRVTLRCSPRSGDLSVYWYQQSLDQGLQFLIQYYNGEERAKGNILERFSAQQFPDLHSELNLSSLELGDSALYFCASSVVGTGTDTQYFGPGTRLTVL.

This sequence joins TRBV25-1 and TRBJ2-3; the match to TRBD1 covers 7 bases. This CDR3 comprises 14 residues. J was trimmed by 0 bases and V by 10 bases; bases with no gene match: 7. Germline CDR1 is MGHDK and CDR2 is SYGVNS. The CDR3 nucleotides read TGTGCCACCGCCGGGACAGCTAGCACAGATACGCAGTATTTT. It codes for CATAGTASTDTQYF.